This TCR beta chain was sequenced during a study of shared clonotypes between healthy human individuals (dated by TCRdb to the early 2020s). About the investigation overall: A couple of women and a few men aged 18 to 49 years were included in the cohort. For each donor, CD4 naive and CD4 memory were each given three plates, CD8 naive was given two plates, and CD8 memory was given one plate. The study deeply sequenced blood TCR repertoires of roughly five healthy adults to estimate repertoire size and the extent of clonotype sharing between individuals. Different laboratories and diverse techniques were used to prepare libraries and sequence TCR repertoires, to increase sequencing depth and limit assay-specific biases. Each donor's leukapheresis produced roughly between roughly 0.85 and 10 billion PBMCs. Points the paper makes about the study in general: Sampling was limited to blood, and TCR repertoires in tissue likely differ from TCR repertoires in blood. Naive subsets generally had larger estimated clonotype richness than memory subsets did. Based on pairwise subsampling, the degree of clonotype sharing among donors was expected to be affected by sequencing depth. Rarefaction of sorted-subset datasets indicated incomplete sequencing despite the large sequencing depth. Compared with non-shared clonotypes, the clonotypes found in all four sorted-subset donors had higher generation probabilities. When a handful of donors were compared, the shared fraction of clonotypes was around 5% for naive CD4, about 4% for naive CD8, roughly 2.3% for memory CD4, and roughly 0.43% for memory CD8. Because the study included only a small number of donors, the genetic and exposure-history diversity represented was limited.

Using the deep immunoSEQ assay, TCR CDR3 regions were amplified from genomic DNA by multiplex PCR. Extracted genomic DNA from each cell subset was distributed evenly across all wells of several immunoSEQ 96-well plates, and each plate was treated as a replicate. For sorted subsets, roughly 200 ng of genomic DNA, equivalent to roughly 30,000 T cell genomes, went into each replicate PCR. Purified libraries were quantified with a Qubit 3.0 fluorometer, sized on a Bioanalyzer 2100, and re-quantified with the KAPA Library Quantification kit. A separate single-read 150-cycle Illumina NextSeq 550 flow cell was used to sequence each immunoSEQ 96-well plate. The published analysis was carried out like this. Because the immunoSEQ output included only junctional sequences and no quality scores, the filtering could not be the same as the filtering used for full-length reads. To assign V/J genes and CDR3, sequences were annotated using PyIR, a Python wrapper for IgBLAST v1.9, with IMGT germline references. Reads were filtered out if the reads had weak V/J assignments (E-value above 1e-6), no CDR3, stop codons, out-of-frame junctions, or ambiguous translated residues. V3J clonotypes were defined by identical inferred V gene, J gene, and CDR3 amino acid sequence. The percentage overlap between two repertoires was calculated by dividing the number of shared unique clonotypes by the size of the smaller repertoire. Three approaches were used to assess repertoire richness: RTK rarefaction, the Chao1 estimator, and Recon v2.1 estimates of unobserved clonotypes. For all TCRbeta clonotypes obtained by the gDNA method from four donors, generation probabilities were computed with OLGA. The table was pulled from immuneACCESS by TCRdb, which kept in-frame rearrangements only. Such tables lose some clones; where checked, under half of the loss comes from unresolved V genes, and the rest has no known cause. The V and J calls and the clone size are those of that table, but D and trimming were determined from the DNA. This sample comprises about 2 million clones, 95% of them detected only once. The top ten constitute under 0.15% of the sample.

Healthy HIV-negative adults with no recently reported acute infections or vaccinations were included as donors. All donors were Caucasian adults living in Nashville, Tennessee, USA. CD4+ T cells were enriched by magnetic negative selection; naive cells were then positively selected on CD45RA, and the negative fraction formed the memory subset. After blood collection by leukapheresis, PBMCs were isolated using Ficoll-Histopaque density gradient centrifugation and then cryopreserved in the vapor phase of liquid nitrogen. Analytical flow cytometry was used to check the purity and quantity of every magnetically sorted T cell population. Each sorted fraction had its genomic DNA isolated and then quantified by UV absorbance on a Nanodrop 2000c. Remarks on this clone: Its target antigen remains unknown. One base away there is no much larger clone; base qualities are not given.

The germline V and J ends show losses of 5 bases and 2 bases respectively, and no gene match explains 1 base of the junction. The CDR3 numbers 14 residues from cysteine through phenylalanine. Left in the record is the CDR3 DNA by itself, 42 bases read in frame from the first base. CDR1 and CDR2, looked up from the germline V gene, are SGHRS and YFSETQ. The clonotype originates from a man between 18 and 29 years old in good health. In this chain, TRBV5-1 is recombined with TRBJ2-1; 10 central nucleotides agree with TRBD1. Sequenced: naive CD4+ T cells sorted from blood. According to the study, the label for this sample's cell subset or site signals: CD45RA+ positively selected. The DNA sequence is as follows: TGCGCCAGCAGTGGGACAGGGGCCTACAATGAGCAGTTCTTC. This codes for CASSGTGAYNEQFF.